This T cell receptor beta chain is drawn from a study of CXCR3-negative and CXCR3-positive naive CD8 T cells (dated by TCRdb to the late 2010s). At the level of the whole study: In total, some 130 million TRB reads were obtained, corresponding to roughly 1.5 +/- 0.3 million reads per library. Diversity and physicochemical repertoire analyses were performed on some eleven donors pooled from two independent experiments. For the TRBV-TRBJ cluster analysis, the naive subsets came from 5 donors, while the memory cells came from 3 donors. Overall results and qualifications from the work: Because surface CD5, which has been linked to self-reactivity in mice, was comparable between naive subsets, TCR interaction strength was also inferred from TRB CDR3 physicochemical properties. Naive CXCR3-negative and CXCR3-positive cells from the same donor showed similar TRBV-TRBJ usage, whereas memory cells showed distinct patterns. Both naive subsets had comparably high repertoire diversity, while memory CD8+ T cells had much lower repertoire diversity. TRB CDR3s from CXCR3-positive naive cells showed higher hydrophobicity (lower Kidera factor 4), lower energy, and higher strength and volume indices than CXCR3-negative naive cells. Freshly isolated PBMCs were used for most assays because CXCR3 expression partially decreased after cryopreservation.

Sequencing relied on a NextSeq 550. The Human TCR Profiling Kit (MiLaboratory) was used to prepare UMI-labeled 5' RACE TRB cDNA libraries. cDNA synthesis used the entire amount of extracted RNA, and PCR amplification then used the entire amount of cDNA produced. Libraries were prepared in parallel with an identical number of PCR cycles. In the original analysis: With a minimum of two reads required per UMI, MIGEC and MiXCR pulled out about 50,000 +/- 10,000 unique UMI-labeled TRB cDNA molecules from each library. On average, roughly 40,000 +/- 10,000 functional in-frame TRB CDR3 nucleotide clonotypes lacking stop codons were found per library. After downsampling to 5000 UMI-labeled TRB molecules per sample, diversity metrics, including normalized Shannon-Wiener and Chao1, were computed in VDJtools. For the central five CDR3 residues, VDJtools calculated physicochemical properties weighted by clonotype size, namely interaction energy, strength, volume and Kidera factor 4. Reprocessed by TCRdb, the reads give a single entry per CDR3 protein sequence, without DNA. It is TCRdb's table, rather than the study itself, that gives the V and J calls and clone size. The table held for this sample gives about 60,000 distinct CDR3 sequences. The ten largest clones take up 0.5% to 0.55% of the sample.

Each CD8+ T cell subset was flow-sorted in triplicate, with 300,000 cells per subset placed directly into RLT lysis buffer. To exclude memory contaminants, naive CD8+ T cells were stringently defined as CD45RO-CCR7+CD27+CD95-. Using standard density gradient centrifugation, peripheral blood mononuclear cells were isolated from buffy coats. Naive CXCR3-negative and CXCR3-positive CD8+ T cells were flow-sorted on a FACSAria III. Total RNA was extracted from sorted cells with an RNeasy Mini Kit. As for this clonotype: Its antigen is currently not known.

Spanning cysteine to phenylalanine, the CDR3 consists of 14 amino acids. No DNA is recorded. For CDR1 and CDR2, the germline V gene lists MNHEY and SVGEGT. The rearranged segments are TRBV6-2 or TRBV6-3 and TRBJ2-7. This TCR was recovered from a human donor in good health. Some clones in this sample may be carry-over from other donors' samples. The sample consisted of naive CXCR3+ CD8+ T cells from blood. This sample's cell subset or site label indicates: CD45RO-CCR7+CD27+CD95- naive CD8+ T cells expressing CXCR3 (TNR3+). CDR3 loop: CASSWLGALYEQYF.